Each of the 18 T cell receptor beta chains below was sequenced from the same sample in a study of a mutant IDH1 vaccine in newly diagnosed glioma. Produced via immunoSEQ multiplex PCR; TCRdb's table is partial and in-frame only. The sample records about 56,000 clones, around 85% being singletons. These receptors have no identified antigens. Time point noted: week 35, safety follow-up. Every vaccine dose comprised 300 ug of mutant IDH1 20-mer peptide plus topical imiquimod. Source: PBMCs, taken from a glioma patient whose treatment included an IDH1 peptide vaccine. These receptors were obtained from a middle-aged man with glioma.

The chain joins TRBV18 to TRBJ2-2, with D unclear. Trimming took 0 bases from V and 5 from J, leaving 13 bases between them. Germline assignment: CDR1 KGHSH and CDR2 LQKENI. CDR3 length: 16 residues. The CDR3 here is CASSPPYSRETGELFF. The CDR3 coding sequence is TGTGCCAGCTCACCACCGTACAGCAGAGAAACCGGGGAGCTGTTTTTT. Variable domain in full (rest from reference TRBV18 and TRBJ2-2): NAGVMQNPRHLVRRRGQEARLRCSPMKGHSHVYWYRQLPEEGLKFMVYLQKENIIDESGMPKERFSAEFPKEGPSILRIQQVVRGDSAAYFCASSPPYSRETGELFFGEGSRLTVL.

V gene TRBV6-5 combines with J gene TRBJ2-7; maybe TRBD1 (6 bases). The CDR3 runs to 15 residues. Per the germline V gene, CDR1 is MNHEY and CDR2 is SVGAGI. Trimming left V 0 bases short and J 2 bases short, with 11 bases between. The CDR3 region is CASSYSGSGAYEQYF. DNA for the CDR3: TGTGCCAGCAGTTACTCCGGGTCAGGGGCCTACGAGCAGTACTTC.

The CDR3 DNA follows: TGCGCCAGCAGCTTGGCGGTTCGGGGCGGGGAGCTGTTTTTT. Its protein product is CASSLAVRGGELFF. The chain links TRBV5-1 to TRBJ2-2, with D maybe TRBD2 (5 bases). Trimming took off 0 bases at V and 7 bases at J, with 10 bases between the two ends. The CDR3 extends over 14 amino acids. Germline CDR1 and CDR2: SGHRS and YFSETQ.

This clone was picked up one time. The gene calls are TRBV2 and TRBJ1-4, with TRBD1 identical over 7 bases. J lost 2 bases, V lost 6 bases, and 3 bases had no gene match. Germline assignment: CDR1 SNHLY and CDR2 FYNNEI. This CDR3 spans 14 amino acids. The CDR3 loop reads CASSRDSTNEKLFF. In DNA, the CDR3 is TGTGCCAGCAGCAGGGACAGTACTAATGAAAAACTGTTTTTT.

The V and J genes are TRBV5-1 and TRBJ2-2; weak D call: TRBD2 (6 bases). The CDR3 sequence is 15 residues long. The germline gives CDR1 SGHRS, CDR2 YFSETQ. V was pared by 1 base and J by 0 bases, with 7 bases between. CDR3 loop: CASSLIAANTGELFF. CDR3 nucleotide sequence: TGCGCCAGCAGCTTGATAGCGGCGAACACCGGGGAGCTGTTTTTT.

The chain couples TRBV14 to TRBJ2-1; the match to TRBD2 covers 9 bases. V gave up 3 bases and J gave up 5 bases; unmatched junction bases: 5. Germline loops: CDR1 SGHDN, CDR2 FVKESK. CDR3 length: 15 residues. The CDR3 loop reads CASSHLSGGDNEQFF. CDR3 coding DNA: TGTGCCAGCAGCCACCTTAGCGGGGGCGACAATGAGCAGTTCTTC.

This chain joins TRBV6-1 and TRBJ2-7; 7 positions match TRBD1. The V and J ends lost 9 bases and 0 bases, in that order; junction bases with no gene match: 2. From germline, CDR1 is MNHNS and CDR2 SASEGT. This CDR3 region has 12 residues. CDR3 coding DNA: TGTGCCAGTGGGGACAGCTCCTACGAGCAGTACTTC. Translation: CASGDSSYEQYF.

This clone was seen a few times. The chain uses TRBV19 and TRBJ1-5; weak D call: TRBD1 (5 bases). The CDR3 extends over 17 amino acids. Trimming removed 5 bases at V and 6 bases at J, with 23 bases between. The germline V gene has CDR1 LNHDA and CDR2 SQIVND (reference sequence). For the CDR3, the DNA is TGTGCCAGTAGTTTCGGGCCAGCTGGGGGGTCGAGTCAGCCCCAGCATTTT. This codes for CASSFGPAGGSSQPQHF.

V and J are TRBV27 and TRBJ1-1; 8 bases agree with TRBD1. Losses at the gene ends were 7 bases for V and 8 bases for J; bases not matched to a gene: 12. CDR3 size: 14 residues. Germline V gives CDR1 MNHEY, CDR2 SMNVEV (reference sequence). The CDR3 protein is CASMRRTGSEEAFF. As DNA, the CDR3 is TGTGCCAGCATGCGACGGACAGGGAGTGAAGAAGCTTTCTTT.

The chain couples TRBV19 to TRBJ1-4; 9 positions agree with TRBD1. This CDR3 region has 14 residues. Germline lookup yields CDR1 LNHDA and CDR2 SQIVND (reference sequence). V trimming: 7 bases; J trimming: 8 bases; junction bases outside the gene matches: 8. CDR3 DNA sequence: TGTGCCAGTACCTCACAGGGGGCGTGGGAAAAACTGTTTTTT. It translates to CASTSQGAWEKLFF.

J is TRBJ2-7 and V is TRBV15, with a tentative D call TRBD1 (6 bases). The CDR3 contains 15 residues. The germline V and J ends were trimmed by 0 bases and 5 bases, with 14 bases remaining between them. The germline CDR1 and CDR2 sequences are LNHNV and YYDKDF (reference sequence). The CDR3 DNA follows: TGTGCCACCAGCAGAGATTTAGGGCAGGGGAACGAGCAGTACTTC. It yields the protein CATSRDLGQGNEQYF.

This chain joins TRBV7-9 and TRBJ1-2; D remains ambiguous. This CDR3 has 13 amino acids. Trimming removed 5 bases from V and 6 bases from J, with 13 bases in between. Germline V gives CDR1 SEHNR, CDR2 FQNEAQ (reference sequence). In DNA form, the CDR3 reads TGTGCCAGCAGCCTCCAGACAAGCAATGGCTACACCTTC. Amino acid sequence: CASSLQTSNGYTF.

V and J are TRBV29-1 and TRBJ2-1; a possible D gene is TRBD1 (6 bases). Germline CDR1 is SQVTM and CDR2 is ANQGSEA. This CDR3 is 13 amino acids long. V lost 8 bases to trimming and J lost 6 bases, with 17 bases between them. CDR3 region: CSPFGPTGNEQFF. CDR3 bases: TGCAGCCCCTTTGGGCCGACAGGCAATGAGCAGTTCTTC.

The chain couples TRBV30 to TRBJ1-4, with 7 bases fitting TRBD1. V shed 0 bases, J shed 7 bases, and the junction held 5 bases outside the gene matches. The CDR3 runs 14 residues. Germline V gene data show CDR1 as GTSNPN and CDR2 as SVGIG (reference sequence). The CDR3 nucleotides read TGTGCCTGGAGTGTAAAGGGGGCATTTGAAAAACTGTTTTTT. Its translation: CAWSVKGAFEKLFF.

In its sample, this clone was seen once. The V gene is TRBV2, the J gene TRBJ1-2; a weak D match, TRBD1 (5 bases). Germline V gives CDR1 SNHLY, CDR2 FYNNEI. V was trimmed by 3 bases and J by 2 bases, leaving 7 bases between them. The CDR3 totals 13 residues. CDR3 coding DNA: TGTGCCAGCAGTGACAGGGAGAACTATGGCTACACCTTC. This sequence encodes CASSDRENYGYTF.

The chain combines TRBV29-1 with TRBJ2-7; perhaps TRBD1 as D (6 bases). Germline CDR1 is SQVTM and CDR2 is ANQGSEA. The CDR3 contains 13 residues. Trimming stripped 6 bases from V and 3 bases from J, with 15 bases between. CDR3 in amino acids: CSVAGTSLYEQYF. The CDR3 region has the DNA TGCAGCGTCGCCGGGACAAGCCTCTACGAGCAGTACTTC.

This clone was observed a few times. V usage is TRBV30 and J usage is TRBJ1-6, with a possible D match to TRBD1 (6 bases). The CDR3 is made up of 15 amino acids. Germline CDR1 and CDR2: GTSNPN and SVGIG (reference sequence). V lost 5 bases and J 7 bases, leaving 18 bases between the germline ends. The CDR3 here is CAWLSAGEGNSPLHF. CDR3 DNA: TGTGCCTGGCTAAGCGCAGGGGAGGGGAATTCACCCCTCCACTTT.

The V and J genes are TRBV29-1 and TRBJ2-5; 9 nucleotides align to TRBD1. The junction had 10 bases not matched to a gene; V was cut back by 6 bases and J by 5 bases. The CDR3 length is 14 residues. In germline, CDR1 is SQVTM, CDR2 ANQGSEA. The CDR3: CSVLQGAVGETQYF. As DNA, the CDR3 is TGCAGCGTATTACAGGGGGCGGTCGGGGAGACCCAGTACTTC.